This T cell receptor beta chain was found in a study of beta chain features in type 1 diabetes. The sequenced template was cDNA made from the entire isolated RNA. Sequencing used immunoSEQ multiplex PCR; TCRdb keeps in-frame clones, though not all of them. The sample lists almost 350,000 clones, around a fifth occurring once. The authors sorted CD4+ naive, central memory, regulatory and stem cell-like memory cells via CD45RO/CCR7/CD25/CD127/CD95/CD27. This CDR3 has 13 residues. The V gene end was trimmed by 2 bases and the J gene end by 4 bases; junction bases not matched to a gene: 0. Germline V gives CDR1 MNHEY, CDR2 SMNVEV (reference sequence). On this clone: Antigen: not known.

Study results and caveats: Compared with healthy donors, patients appeared to share more similar naive, central memory and regulatory TCRB repertoires.

The chain carries TRBV27 and TRBJ2-5, with TRBD2 matching over 8 bases. Sequenced sample: naive CD4+ T cells from blood. This sequence originates from a woman aged 18-29 years in good health. DNA of the CDR3: TGTGCCAGCAGTTTAACTAGCGGAGAGACCCAGTACTTC. This encodes CASSLTSGETQYF.